This TCR beta chain was identified in a study of T cell responses to AZD1222 COVID-19 vaccine. A remark on this clone: Its specificity is unknown.

Points from the study as a whole: Of the AZD1222 recipients, only 5 or 6 were seropositive at baseline. Variant regions that are unmutated are reportedly the target of nearly half of spike-specific TCRs. Spike-specific TCR depth and breadth grew after two AZD1222 doses. CD4 TCRs associated with vaccination spanned spike, dominating at 160-218 and 743-854.

Data came from immunoSEQ multiplex PCR; TCRdb stores just in-frame clones and leaves some out. The sample records some 92,000 clones, approximately 89% being singletons. The CDR3 totals 16 residues. Germline CDR1 and CDR2: SGHTA and FQGNSA. Trimming at V came to 3 bases and at J to 2 bases, leaving 0 bases not matched to a gene. The clonotype originates from an adult in good health. The input for sequencing was peripheral blood, taken on day 0 of MenACWY control vaccination. V and J are TRBV7-2 and TRBJ2-5, with 16 bases fitting TRBD2. CDR3 nucleotides: TGTGCCAGCAGCTTGGGACTAGCGGGGGGGCAAGAGACCCAGTACTTC. Residues: CASSLGLAGGQETQYF.